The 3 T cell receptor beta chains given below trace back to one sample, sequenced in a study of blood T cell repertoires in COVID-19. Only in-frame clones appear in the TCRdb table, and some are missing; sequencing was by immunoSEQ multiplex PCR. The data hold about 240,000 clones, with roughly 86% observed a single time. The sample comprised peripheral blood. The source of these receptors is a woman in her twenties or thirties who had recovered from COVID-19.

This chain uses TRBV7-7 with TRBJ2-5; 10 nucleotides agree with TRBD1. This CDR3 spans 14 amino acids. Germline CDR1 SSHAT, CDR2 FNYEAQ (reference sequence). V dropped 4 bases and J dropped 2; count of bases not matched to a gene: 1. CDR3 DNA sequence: TGTGCCAGCAGCTCGGACAGGGGGCAAGAGACCCAGTACTTC. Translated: CASSSDRGQETQYF.

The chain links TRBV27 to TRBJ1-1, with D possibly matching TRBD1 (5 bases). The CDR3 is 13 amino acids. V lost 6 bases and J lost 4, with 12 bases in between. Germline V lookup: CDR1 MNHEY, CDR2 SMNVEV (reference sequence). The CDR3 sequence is CASRSTGGTEAFF. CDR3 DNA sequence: TGTGCCAGCAGATCGACCGGGGGCACTGAAGCTTTCTTT.

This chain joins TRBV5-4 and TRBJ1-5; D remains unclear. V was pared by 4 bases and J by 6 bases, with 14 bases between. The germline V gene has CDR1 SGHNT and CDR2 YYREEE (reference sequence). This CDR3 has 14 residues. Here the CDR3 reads CASSPSPEGQPQHF. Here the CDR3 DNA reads TGTGCCAGCAGCCCCTCCCCCGAGGGTCAGCCCCAGCATTTT.